The rows below give T cell receptor beta chains drawn from one sample of a study of cytomegalovirus exposure and HLA in healthy donors. This table comes from immunoSEQ multiplex PCR, and its TCRdb copy is limited to in-frame clones, with some not included. The sample holds over 200,000 clones, about 84% seen once. Specimen: PBMCs. The receptors were gathered from a human donor in good health. Each CDR3 is given with its conserved first and last residue. A D gene is named only where the DNA matches it firmly. Only some rows state a clone size, as once, few, many or a class for expanded clones.

d_call: TRBD1; j_call: TRBJ2-5; v_call: TRBV5-1; clone_size: .; cdr3_nt: TGCGCCAGCAGCTGGGACAGGGGGAAAGAGACCCAGTACTTC; cdr3_aa: CASSWDRGKETQYF
d_call: TRBD1; j_call: TRBJ2-7; v_call: TRBV4-2; clone_size: .; cdr3_nt: TGTGCCAGCAGCCCATCTCGGACAGGTACCTACGAGCAGTACTTC; cdr3_aa: CASSPSRTGTYEQYF
d_call: TRBD2; j_call: TRBJ2-7; v_call: TRBV7-2; clone_size: .; cdr3_nt: TGTGCCAGCAGCTTAGGAGGGAGCGGGGGACTCCGCTACGAGCAGTACTTC; cdr3_aa: CASSLGGSGGLRYEQYF
d_call: .; j_call: TRBJ1-2; v_call: TRBV6-4; clone_size: .; cdr3_nt: TGTGCCAGCAGTCAACAGGGTAATAGTGGCTACACCTTC; cdr3_aa: CASSQQGNSGYTF
d_call: TRBD2; j_call: TRBJ2-1; v_call: TRBV6-4; clone_size: .; cdr3_nt: TGTGCCAGCAGTGACTCTGCGGGAGAGTTTAGAGAGCAGTTCTTC; cdr3_aa: CASSDSAGEFREQFF
d_call: TRBD2; j_call: TRBJ2-3; v_call: TRBV10-1; clone_size: few; cdr3_nt: TGCGCCAGCAGTGAGCTGGGACTAGCGGGAGAAACAGATACGCAGTATTTT; cdr3_aa: CASSELGLAGETDTQYF
d_call: TRBD1; j_call: TRBJ2-7; v_call: TRBV7-2; clone_size: few; cdr3_nt: TGTGCCAGCAGCTTCCCCGGACAGGACTACGAGCAGTACTTC; cdr3_aa: CASSFPGQDYEQYF
d_call: TRBD1; j_call: TRBJ1-5; v_call: TRBV2; clone_size: few; cdr3_nt: TGTGCCAGCAGTGAGGGACAGGGGGTTCAGCCCCAGCATTTT; cdr3_aa: CASSEGQGVQPQHF
d_call: .; j_call: TRBJ2-2; v_call: TRBV29-1; clone_size: .; cdr3_nt: TGCAGCGTTGAAGATCGCGGGGGCCCCGGGGAGCTGTTTTTT; cdr3_aa: CSVEDRGGPGELFF
d_call: .; j_call: TRBJ2-7; v_call: TRBV21-1; clone_size: .; cdr3_nt: TGTGCCAGCAGCAAGCGGGAAAATTGGTTGTGTTCCTACGAGCAGTACTTC; cdr3_aa: CASSKRENWLCSYEQYF
d_call: TRBD1; j_call: TRBJ2-3; v_call: TRBV5-1; clone_size: .; cdr3_nt: TGCGCCAGCAGCCACGGACAGGGTGACGATACGCAGTATTTT; cdr3_aa: CASSHGQGDDTQYF
d_call: TRBD1; j_call: TRBJ2-6; v_call: TRBV10-3; clone_size: .; cdr3_nt: TGTGCCATCAGTGACGACAGGGGCACAAGACCCCCTGGGGCCAACGTCCTGACTTTC; cdr3_aa: CAISDDRGTRPPGANVLTF
d_call: .; j_call: TRBJ2-3; v_call: TRBV27; clone_size: .; cdr3_nt: TGTGCCAGCAGTTCCGGCACAGATACGCAGTATTTT; cdr3_aa: CASSSGTDTQYF
d_call: TRBD2; j_call: TRBJ2-3; v_call: TRBV29-1; clone_size: once; cdr3_nt: TGCAGCGTTGAAGGGGTTTTCGGATTAGCGGGAGCGGGCCCAGATACGCAGTATTTT; cdr3_aa: CSVEGVFGLAGAGPDTQYF
d_call: TRBD1; j_call: TRBJ2-3; v_call: TRBV7-3; clone_size: .; cdr3_nt: TGTGCCAGCAGCTCGGGACAGTATAGCACAGATACGCAGTATTTT; cdr3_aa: CASSSGQYSTDTQYF
d_call: .; j_call: TRBJ2-1; v_call: TRBV19; clone_size: .; cdr3_nt: TGTGCCAGTAGTATTTGGGCCGCGAGATCCTACAATGAGCAGTTCTTC; cdr3_aa: CASSIWAARSYNEQFF
d_call: TRBD2; j_call: TRBJ2-7; v_call: TRBV28; clone_size: .; cdr3_nt: TGTGCCAGCAGTTTAAGTGGCGGGAGTATTAACGAGCAGTACTTC; cdr3_aa: CASSLSGGSINEQYF
d_call: TRBD2; j_call: TRBJ2-5; v_call: TRBV19; clone_size: .; cdr3_nt: TGTGCCAGTAGCCCTGTCCTAGCGGGGGAGACCCAGTACTTC; cdr3_aa: CASSPVLAGETQYF
d_call: TRBD1; j_call: TRBJ2-5; v_call: TRBV9; clone_size: few; cdr3_nt: TGTGCCAGCAGCGTAGTTGGACAGGGGGGAGAGACCCAGTACTTC; cdr3_aa: CASSVVGQGGETQYF
d_call: .; j_call: TRBJ2-5; v_call: TRBV6-6; clone_size: .; cdr3_nt: TGTGCCAGCAGACTCACAGAGGGCTCTGAGCAGTACTTC; cdr3_aa: CASRLTEGSEQYF
d_call: .; j_call: TRBJ2-2; v_call: TRBV7-6; clone_size: once; cdr3_nt: TGTGCCAGCAGCCTTGACGGGGGTGGGATGATAACGAACACCGGGGAGCTGTTTTTT; cdr3_aa: CASSLDGGGMITNTGELFF
d_call: .; j_call: TRBJ1-1; v_call: TRBV4-1; clone_size: .; cdr3_nt: TGCGCCAGCAGCCAATCCAGGAAGAACACTGAAGCTTTCTTT; cdr3_aa: CASSQSRKNTEAFF
d_call: TRBD1; j_call: TRBJ2-5; v_call: TRBV11-1; clone_size: .; cdr3_nt: TGTGCCAGCAGCTTTTTAGGGGACAGGTACCAAGAGACCCAGTACTTC; cdr3_aa: CASSFLGDRYQETQYF
d_call: .; j_call: TRBJ1-1; v_call: TRBV5-1; clone_size: .; cdr3_nt: TGCGCCAGCAGCATAGACGGACAGTTGAACACTGAAGCTTTCTTT; cdr3_aa: CASSIDGQLNTEAFF
d_call: TRBD1; j_call: TRBJ2-3; v_call: TRBV5-4; clone_size: .; cdr3_nt: TGTGCCAGCAGCTTGACAGGGGCGGGCACAGATACGCAGTATTTT; cdr3_aa: CASSLTGAGTDTQYF
d_call: .; j_call: TRBJ1-5; v_call: TRBV28; clone_size: .; cdr3_nt: TGTGCCAGCAGGAACCAGGGCCTCAATCAGCCCCAGCATTTT; cdr3_aa: CASRNQGLNQPQHF
d_call: .; j_call: TRBJ1-1; v_call: TRBV9; clone_size: .; cdr3_nt: TGTGCCAGCAGCGGGCCCTGGAACACTGAAGCTTTCTTT; cdr3_aa: CASSGPWNTEAFF
d_call: TRBD2; j_call: TRBJ2-1; v_call: TRBV18; clone_size: .; cdr3_nt: TGTGCCAGCTCACTCCCGGGAGGGCCTCACAATGAGCAGTTCTTC; cdr3_aa: CASSLPGGPHNEQFF
d_call: TRBD2; j_call: TRBJ2-1; v_call: TRBV10-3; clone_size: .; cdr3_nt: TGTGCCATCAGTGATTTGGCGGGAGGACTAGACAATGAGCAGTTCTTC; cdr3_aa: CAISDLAGGLDNEQFF
d_call: TRBD2; j_call: TRBJ2-5; v_call: TRBV11-2; clone_size: .; cdr3_nt: TGTGCCAGCAGCACCGTACTAGCGGGAGAAATCAAAACCCCAGAGACCCAGTACTTC; cdr3_aa: CASSTVLAGEIKTPETQYF
d_call: .; j_call: TRBJ1-5; v_call: TRBV2; clone_size: .; cdr3_nt: TGTGCCAGCAGTGTGGGCAGGGGCGGTCAGCCCCAGCATTTT; cdr3_aa: CASSVGRGGQPQHF
d_call: .; j_call: TRBJ2-3; v_call: TRBV7-9; clone_size: .; cdr3_nt: TGTGCCAGCAGCTTTTCGGGAGGACCAGGGGCAGATACGCAGTATTTT; cdr3_aa: CASSFSGGPGADTQYF
d_call: .; j_call: TRBJ2-1; v_call: TRBV2; clone_size: few; cdr3_nt: TGTGCCAATAAGACAGTCATCCTCGGCGTTGAGCAGTTCTTC; cdr3_aa: CANKTVILGVEQFF
d_call: TRBD1; j_call: TRBJ1-4; v_call: TRBV5-8; clone_size: .; cdr3_nt: TGTGCCAGCAGCTTGACGTTAGGGACAGGGACTAATGAAAAACTGTTTTTT; cdr3_aa: CASSLTLGTGTNEKLFF
d_call: TRBD1; j_call: TRBJ1-5; v_call: TRBV10-3; clone_size: .; cdr3_nt: TGTGCCATCAGTAAAGACAGGGCCATAGGGCAGCCCCAGCATTTT; cdr3_aa: CAISKDRAIGQPQHF
d_call: TRBD1; j_call: TRBJ1-2; v_call: TRBV2; clone_size: .; cdr3_nt: TGTGCCAGCAGCGGGACAGGGGGTCGTGGCTACACCTTC; cdr3_aa: CASSGTGGRGYTF
d_call: TRBD2; j_call: TRBJ2-1; v_call: TRBV6-6; clone_size: .; cdr3_nt: TGTGCCAGCAGTCCAACACTAGCGGTCTACAATGAGCAGTTCTTC; cdr3_aa: CASSPTLAVYNEQFF
d_call: .; j_call: TRBJ1-2; v_call: TRBV2; clone_size: .; cdr3_nt: TGTGCCTCTCAGGTACAGGGTCTTCGTGGCTACACCTTC; cdr3_aa: CASQVQGLRGYTF
d_call: TRBD1; j_call: TRBJ1-1; v_call: TRBV27; clone_size: .; cdr3_nt: TGTGCCAGCACCGACAGGGGCACAGAAGCTTTCTTT; cdr3_aa: CASTDRGTEAFF
d_call: .; j_call: TRBJ1-6; v_call: TRBV30; clone_size: .; cdr3_nt: TGTGCCTGGAGCCTATGGGGGGTCACAGTCTATAATTCACCCCTCCACTTT; cdr3_aa: CAWSLWGVTVYNSPLHF
d_call: .; j_call: TRBJ1-2; v_call: TRBV6-1; clone_size: .; cdr3_nt: TGTGCCAGCAGCTTAGGACAGAACTATGGCTACACCTTC; cdr3_aa: CASSLGQNYGYTF
d_call: TRBD1; j_call: TRBJ2-2; v_call: TRBV6-1; clone_size: .; cdr3_nt: TGTGCCAGCACGGCTACAGGGGTCTTCCCCGGGGAGCTGTTTTTT; cdr3_aa: CASTATGVFPGELFF
d_call: TRBD2; j_call: TRBJ2-7; v_call: TRBV7-6; clone_size: .; cdr3_nt: TGTGCCAGCAGCTTAGTAAACCCGGGACTAGCGGGATCCTACGAGCAGTACTTC; cdr3_aa: CASSLVNPGLAGSYEQYF
d_call: .; j_call: TRBJ2-3; v_call: TRBV19; clone_size: .; cdr3_nt: TGTGCCAGTAGTATCTCCCGCACAGATACGCAGTATTTT; cdr3_aa: CASSISRTDTQYF
d_call: TRBD2; j_call: TRBJ2-2; v_call: TRBV2; clone_size: .; cdr3_nt: TGTGCCAGCAGTGACACGGGGGGCGGGGAGCTGTTTTTT; cdr3_aa: CASSDTGGGELFF
d_call: TRBD1; j_call: TRBJ1-2; v_call: TRBV5-1; clone_size: .; cdr3_nt: TGCGCCAGCAGCTTGCGGACAGGGGGAGGTTATGGCTACACCTTC; cdr3_aa: CASSLRTGGGYGYTF
d_call: .; j_call: TRBJ1-2; v_call: TRBV29-1; clone_size: .; cdr3_nt: TGCAGCGTTGATTACCAGGGAGGAACGAACTATGGCTACACCTTC; cdr3_aa: CSVDYQGGTNYGYTF
d_call: .; j_call: TRBJ1-6; v_call: TRBV5-1; clone_size: .; cdr3_nt: TGCGCCAGCAGCTTGGTTTCTCGAGCAAATAATTCACCCCTCCACTTT; cdr3_aa: CASSLVSRANNSPLHF
d_call: .; j_call: TRBJ2-7; v_call: TRBV19; clone_size: .; cdr3_nt: TGTGCCAGTAGGGCAGGGATAAACTACGAGCAGTACTTC; cdr3_aa: CASRAGINYEQYF
d_call: TRBD1; j_call: TRBJ2-6; v_call: TRBV19; clone_size: .; cdr3_nt: TGTGCCAGTAGTATAGTTTTTGATAGGGGGCATTGGGCTTACTCTGGGGCCAACGTCCTGACTTTC; cdr3_aa: CASSIVFDRGHWAYSGANVLTF
d_call: .; j_call: TRBJ2-7; v_call: TRBV25-1; clone_size: .; cdr3_nt: TGTGCCAGCAGTGATAGGCAGGCCTACGAGCAGTACTTC; cdr3_aa: CASSDRQAYEQYF
d_call: .; j_call: TRBJ2-5; v_call: TRBV15; clone_size: .; cdr3_nt: TGTGCCACCAGCAGAAGTACGCACAACCAAGAGACCCAGTACTTC; cdr3_aa: CATSRSTHNQETQYF
d_call: TRBD2; j_call: TRBJ2-5; v_call: TRBV5-6; clone_size: .; cdr3_nt: TGTGCCAGCAGCTTGGGTCTAGCGGGAGGGCCGGGGGAGCAGTACTTC; cdr3_aa: CASSLGLAGGPGEQYF